This record concerns one T cell receptor beta chain sequence. What it binds is unknown. These data are taken from a study of shared clonotypes between healthy human individuals. General observations from the study: Clonotypes shared by all four sorted-subset donors had higher generation probabilities than non-shared clonotypes.

Assay execution took place at the deep level. Libraries were prepared by immunoSEQ multiplex PCR; TCRdb keeps only in-frame clonotypes and omits some of them. The table lists millions of clones, approximately 90% of them singletons. The donors, healthy adults who were HIV-negative, had experienced no recent acute infections or vaccinations. Trimming cost V 2 bases and J 7 bases; bases outside gene matches: 5. The CDR3 has 15 amino acids. CDR1 and CDR2 (germline): LNHDA, SQIVND (reference sequence). Input material: naive CD4+ T cells sorted from blood. The subset: CD45RA+ positively selected. The chain recombines TRBV19 with TRBJ2-1; TRBD2 matches at 10 bases. The sequence was obtained from a man aged 18 to 30 in good health. CDR3 region: CASSIPSGSSNEQFF. Here the CDR3 DNA reads TGTGCCAGTAGTATACCTAGCGGGAGCAGTAATGAGCAGTTCTTC.